This T cell receptor (beta chain) derives from a study of blood T cell repertoires in COVID-19. CDR1 and CDR2 (germline): KGHSH, LQKENI. Trimming shortened V by 6 bases and J by 4 bases, and 16 bases separated the two germline ends. This CDR3 has 15 residues. Assay used: immunoSEQ multiplex PCR; TCRdb lists only in-frame clones, some missing. The sample contains under 40,000 clones, more than 75% of which appear only once. The receptor was isolated from a man older than 75 with active COVID-19. This sequence joins TRBV18 and TRBJ2-1, with D maybe TRBD1 (6 bases). What was sequenced was peripheral blood. The DNA of the CDR3 is TGTGCCAGCTCTCTGGACAGTAGGGAGTACAATGAGCAGTTCTTC. Translating gives CASSLDSREYNEQFF.